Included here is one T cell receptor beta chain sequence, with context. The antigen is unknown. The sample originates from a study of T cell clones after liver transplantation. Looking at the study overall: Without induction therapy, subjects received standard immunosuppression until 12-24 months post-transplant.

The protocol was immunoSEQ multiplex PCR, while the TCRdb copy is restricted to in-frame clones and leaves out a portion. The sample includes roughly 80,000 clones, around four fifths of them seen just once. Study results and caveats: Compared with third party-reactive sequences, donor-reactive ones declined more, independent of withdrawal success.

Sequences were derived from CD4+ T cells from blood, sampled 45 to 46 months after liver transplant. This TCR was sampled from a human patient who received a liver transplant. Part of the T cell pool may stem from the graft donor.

CDR3 DNA: TGTGCCGCCCAATCGACAGCTAACTATGGCTACACCTTC. As protein: CAAQSTANYGYTF. The V call is TRBV28, the J call TRBJ1-2, with D possibly being TRBD1 (5 bases). V dropped 11 bases and J dropped 0 bases, with 13 bases sitting between them. The CDR3 length is 13 residues. The germline gives CDR1 MDHEN, CDR2 SYDVKM.